This record looks at one T cell receptor (beta chain) sequence and its context. What it binds is unknown. Germline CDR1 is DFQATT and CDR2 is SNEGSKA (reference sequence). The length of the CDR3 is 13 residues. V lost 6 bases and J lost 3, with 15 bases in between. The data originate from a study of CD8+CD57+ T cells in acquired aplastic anemia. Study information: The average for DNA from sorted CD4+ and CD8+ cells was roughly 3 ug.

Study results and limitations: Around 27 CD8+ CDR3 sequences occurred in both the patients and the controls.

Genomic DNA served as template for TCR beta VDJ and CDR3 profiling. TCRdb itself ran the reads through MiXCR, one entry per CDR3 protein. There are hundreds of thousands of distinct CDR3 sequences in the sample; approximately 70% occur only once, and around 4% lies in the top ten. Sequenced: sorted CD4+, CD8+, or CD8+CD57+ T cells (not recorded which) from PBMCs. The source is a human donor in good health, serving as a control. This sequence joins TRBV20-1 and TRBJ2-7; D is perhaps TRBD1 or TRBD2 (6 bases each). The chain's CDR3 is CSAKTGGIYEQYF. The CDR3 DNA sequence: TGCAGTGCCAAAACCGGGGGCATCTACGAGCAGTACTTC.